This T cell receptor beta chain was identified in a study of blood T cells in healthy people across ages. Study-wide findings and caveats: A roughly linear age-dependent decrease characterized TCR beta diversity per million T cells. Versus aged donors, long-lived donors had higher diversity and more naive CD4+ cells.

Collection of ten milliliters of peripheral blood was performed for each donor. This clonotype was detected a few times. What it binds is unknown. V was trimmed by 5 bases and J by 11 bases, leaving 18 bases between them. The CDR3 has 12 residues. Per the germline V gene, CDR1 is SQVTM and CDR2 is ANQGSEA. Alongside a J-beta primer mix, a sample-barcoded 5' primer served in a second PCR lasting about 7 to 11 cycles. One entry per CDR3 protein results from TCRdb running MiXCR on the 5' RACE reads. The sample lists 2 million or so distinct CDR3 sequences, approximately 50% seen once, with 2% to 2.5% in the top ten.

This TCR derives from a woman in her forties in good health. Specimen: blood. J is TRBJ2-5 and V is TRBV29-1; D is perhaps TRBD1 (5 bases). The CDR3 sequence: CSVRQGRGEQYF. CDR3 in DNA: TGCAGCGTTCGGCAGGGAAGGGGTGAGCAGTACTTC.